What follows are 27 T cell receptor beta chains derived from one specimen sequenced in a study of blood T cells in healthy people across ages (dated by TCRdb to between 2014 and 2017). The method behind the library was 5' RACE. A second PCR of about 7 to 12 cycles was run with a J-beta primer mix and a sample-barcoded 5' primer. TCRdb reprocessed the public reads (quality trimming at Q25 with fastp, clone calling with MiXCR) and kept in-frame beta chains. Rows matching on CDR3 protein sequence are summarized as one entry with the most common DNA and genes. The sample data list approximately 1,700,000 distinct CDR3 sequences, and about 39% of these were observed just once. The ten biggest clones cover more than 20% of the sample. What was sequenced was blood. The source is a human donor in good health.

The V gene is TRBV5-1, the J gene TRBJ2-3; D might be TRBD1 (9 bases). V lost 4 bases to trimming and J lost 1 base, with 19 bases between them. The CDR3 length is 17 residues. Per the germline V gene, CDR1 is SGHRS and CDR2 is YFSETQ. The CDR3 protein is CASSPQGASGRTDTQYF. The CDR3 nucleotides read TGCGCCAGCAGCCCACAGGGGGCTAGCGGGCGCACAGATACGCAGTATTTT.

This clonotype was counted a single time. The chain recombines TRBV18 with TRBJ1-6; D not resolved. Trimming pared 6 bases from V and 12 bases from J, leaving 12 bases between. There are 12 residues in the CDR3. In germline, CDR1 is KGHSH, CDR2 LQKENI. CDR3 bases: TGTGCCAGCTCGGTATCGGAGGGACCCCTCCACTTT. It encodes CASSVSEGPLHF.

This chain uses TRBV7-2 with TRBJ1-2; TRBD1 might be the D (5 bases). V lost 3 bases and J 7 bases, leaving 15 bases between the germline ends. CDR3 size: 14 residues. Germline-derived CDR1 and CDR2 are SGHTA and FQGNSA. The CDR3 bases are TGTGCCAGCAGCTTGGGGCATGGGGTTGGTGGCTACACCTTC. This sequence encodes CASSLGHGVGGYTF.

In this sample, this clonotype turned up a few times. The rearrangement joins TRBV29-1 to TRBJ2-3; 14 bases match TRBD2. Germline V gene data show CDR1 as SQVTM and CDR2 as ANQGSEA. There are 17 residues in the CDR3. V dropped 4 bases and J dropped 1; count of bases not matched to a gene: 7. The CDR3 sequence: CSVGSGTSGGRTDTQYF. The CDR3 DNA reads as TGCAGCGTTGGCTCCGGGACTAGCGGGGGCCGCACAGATACGCAGTATTTT.

This clonotype was detected only a few times. The genes are TRBV6-6 and TRBJ2-5; 7 bases are a match to TRBD1. V lost 5 bases to trimming and J lost 5 bases; unmatched junction nucleotides: 8. The CDR3 length is 14 residues. Germline V gene lookup returns CDR1 MNHNY and CDR2 SVGAGI (reference sequence). The CDR3 here is CASSKRQGTETQYF. CDR3 DNA: TGTGCCAGCAGTAAACGACAGGGTACGGAGACCCAGTACTTC.

The J gene is TRBJ2-4, the V gene TRBV25-1; 7 positions match TRBD1. The J call may be wrong; the DNA end is better matched by TRBJ2-7. CDR1 and CDR2 from the germline V gene are MGHDK and SYGVNS. The CDR3 is made up of 15 amino acids. In nucleotides, the CDR3 is TGTGCCAGCAGTGAATTATTAGGGGGCGAGTACGAGCAGTACTTC. Translating it yields CASSELLGGEYEQYF.

The V call is TRBV28, the J call TRBJ2-4; 7 bases fit TRBD1. CDR1 MDHEN and CDR2 SYDVKM come from the germline V gene. The CDR3 spans 13 residues. V dropped 2 bases and J dropped 6; count of bases not matched to a gene: 1. The CDR3 DNA is TGTGCCAGCAGTTTAACAGGGGTAAACATTCAGTACTTC. Translating it yields CASSLTGVNIQYF.

The rearrangement joins TRBV20-1 to TRBJ2-7; 7 bases align to TRBD1. After removal of 6 bases from V and 5 bases from J, the junction contained 7 bases not matched to a gene. From germline, CDR1 is DFQATT and CDR2 SNEGSKA (reference sequence). The CDR3 spans 12 residues. The CDR3 sequence: CSATRGYDEQYF. CDR3 nucleotide sequence: TGCAGTGCCACCAGGGGGTACGACGAGCAGTACTTC.

This clonotype occurred a few times. This rearrangement joins TRBV20-1 to TRBJ2-7, with TRBD2 as a possible D gene (6 bases). Germline V gives CDR1 DFQATT, CDR2 SNEGSKA (reference sequence). This CDR3 contains 15 residues. V was cut by 0 bases and J by 2 bases, with 14 bases left in between. This CDR3 is CSARDRERITYEQYF. CDR3 DNA sequence: TGCAGTGCTAGAGATCGGGAGAGGATCACCTACGAGCAGTACTTC.

The chain has TRBV2 and TRBJ2-3; TRBD2 is a possible D gene (5 bases). The germline V gene encodes CDR1 SNHLY and CDR2 FYNNEI. The length of the CDR3 is 15 residues. With 6 bases removed from V and 8 bases from J, the gap between germline ends came to 21 bases. The DNA for the CDR3 is TGTGCCAGCAGGTATACGCTAGCCGAGTACGGTACGCAGTATTTT. Translating gives CASRYTLAEYGTQYF.

The chain combines TRBV5-1 with TRBJ2-5; 9 bases are shared with TRBD1. The germline CDR1 and CDR2 sequences are SGHRS and YFSETQ. The CDR3 is made up of 16 amino acids. With V trimmed by 0 bases and J by 4 bases, 7 bases remained unmatched. For the CDR3, the DNA is TGCGCCAGCAGCTTGGGGCCGGGACAGGGCGGAGAGACCCAGTACTTC. Protein sequence: CASSLGPGQGGETQYF.

This chain connects TRBV30 to TRBJ1-2; D gene unclear. Germline lookup yields CDR1 GTSNPN and CDR2 SVGIG (reference sequence). Trimming removed 5 bases at V and 8 bases at J, with 15 bases between. The CDR3 is 12 residues long. The CDR3: CAWDFRLGGYTF. The CDR3 DNA reads as TGTGCCTGGGACTTCCGGCTGGGGGGCTACACCTTC.

The genes are TRBV5-8 and TRBJ2-1; possible D gene TRBD2, 6 bases. Germline V gene lookup returns CDR1 SGHTS and CDR2 YDEGEE. V dropped 4 bases and J dropped 5 bases, with 19 bases sitting between them. This CDR3 spans 16 amino acids. CDR3 sequence reads: CASSPLRPGLNNEQFF. The CDR3, as DNA: TGTGCCAGCAGCCCGTTAAGACCGGGACTCAACAATGAGCAGTTCTTC.

This clonotype showed up just once. This chain links TRBV6-6 with TRBJ1-3; D remains ambiguous. The germline V gene has CDR1 MNHNY and CDR2 SVGAGI (reference sequence). The CDR3 extends over 12 amino acids. Trimming removed 2 bases from V and 4 bases from J, with 3 bases in between. The DNA for the CDR3 is TGTGCCAGCAGTTACCTCGGAAACACCATATATTTT. It yields the protein CASSYLGNTIYF.

The gene calls are TRBV6-2 or TRBV6-3 and TRBJ2-1, with 9 bases matching TRBD1. The CDR3 covers 16 residues. In germline, CDR1 is MNHEY, CDR2 SVGEGT. The V gene end was trimmed by 2 bases and the J gene end by 3 bases; junction bases not matched to a gene: 5. The CDR3 region is CASSYRTGVFYNEQFF. CDR3 DNA sequence: TGTGCCAGCAGTTACCGGACAGGGGTCTTCTACAATGAGCAGTTCTTC.

This clonotype was seen only a few times. This chain links TRBV20-1 with TRBJ1-5; 7 bases map to TRBD1. The V and J ends lost 5 bases and 7 bases, in that order; junction bases with no gene match: 8. The length of the CDR3 is 13 residues. Germline values: CDR1 DFQATT, CDR2 SNEGSKA (reference sequence). As DNA, the CDR3 is TGCAGTGCTCCTTACAGGGGTGGGCAGCCCCAGCATTTT. Translated: CSAPYRGGQPQHF.

A few counts support this clonotype. The V and J genes are TRBV7-6 and TRBJ2-3; tentative D call: TRBD1 (6 bases). V dropped 3 bases and J dropped 4 bases, with 14 bases sitting between them. Germline V lookup: CDR1 SGHVS, CDR2 FNYEAQ. CDR3 size: 15 residues. The CDR3 sequence: CASSLDLGGADTQYF. The DNA of the CDR3 is TGTGCCAGCAGCTTGGACCTTGGGGGCGCAGATACGCAGTATTTT.

The chain uses TRBV20-1 and TRBJ2-7; D might be TRBD1 or TRBD2, each matching 6 bases. The CDR3 loop spans 14 amino acids. CDR1 DFQATT and CDR2 SNEGSKA come from the germline V gene (reference sequence). V lost 3 bases and J lost 4, with 16 bases in between. The CDR3 DNA sequence: TGCAGTGCTAGCTGGGGGGCCGGGGAATACGAGCAGTACTTC. Translating gives CSASWGAGEYEQYF.

The V gene is TRBV7-9, the J gene TRBJ2-7; no definite D call. CDR1 and CDR2 (germline): SEHNR, FQNEAQ (reference sequence). This CDR3 is 13 amino acids long. Trimming cost V 7 bases and J 3 bases, with 13 bases left between them. CDR3 region: CASTTRTDYEQYF. The CDR3 DNA follows: TGTGCCAGCACCACCCGTACCGACTACGAGCAGTACTTC.

This clonotype was counted between two and nine times. The chain combines TRBV21-1 with TRBJ2-3; the tabulated D call, TRBD1, remains unverified against the DNA. TRBV21-1 is recorded as a pseudogene. The CDR3 spans 20 residues. CDR3 nucleotide sequence: TGTGCCAGCAGAACCGACGGTGGACGGGACCCAATACGCCCCACAGATACGCAGTATTTT. Translation: CASRTDGGRDPIRPTDTQYF.

The chain combines TRBV12-3 or TRBV12-4 with TRBJ2-1; D is perhaps TRBD1 (6 bases). This CDR3 contains 10 residues. Trimming shortened V by 5 bases and J by 10 bases, and 6 bases separated the two germline ends. CDR3: CASSQGEQFF. CDR3 coding DNA: TGTGCCAGCAGTCAGGGGGAGCAGTTCTTC.

The V call is TRBV10-3, the J call TRBJ1-2; no firm D call. This CDR3 is 13 amino acids long. Trimming took 2 bases from V and 1 from J, leaving 5 bases between them. Germline CDR1 ENHRY, CDR2 SYGVKD. CDR3 nucleotide sequence: TGTGCCATCAGTGAGGGGCTTAACTATGGCTACACCTTC. Translation gives CAISEGLNYGYTF.

This clonotype was detected only a few times. V gene TRBV20-1 combines with J gene TRBJ1-1, with D uncertain. The germline gives CDR1 DFQATT, CDR2 SNEGSKA (reference sequence). This CDR3 spans 13 amino acids. Between the trimmed V and J ends, which lost 7 bases and 5 bases, there was a span of 17 bases. CDR3 bases: TGCAGTGTAGGGTCAATCCTCCCAACTGAAGCTTTCTTT. This gives the protein CSVGSILPTEAFF.

In its sample, this clonotype was seen a few times. At one of its ends the junction is not consistent with the germline gene, which may arise from a read error. V usage is TRBV7-7 and J usage is TRBJ2-1; D may be TRBD2 (5 bases). This CDR3 region has 13 residues. CDR1 is SSHAT and CDR2 is FNYEAQ in the germline V gene (reference sequence). The CDR3 nucleotides are TGTGCTAGCAGCTTAGCGTTCAACAATGAGCAGTTCTTC. Residues: CASSLAFNNEQFF.

The chain couples TRBV28 to TRBJ2-5; unclear D gene. This CDR3 region has 14 residues. Germline V gene lookup returns CDR1 MDHEN and CDR2 SYDVKM. V lost 8 bases and J lost 5, with 18 bases in between. The CDR3 sequence is CASVYSLVGETQYF. The CDR3 region has the DNA TGTGCCAGCGTTTACAGTCTAGTCGGGGAGACCCAGTACTTC.

This clonotype has a handful of counts. The chain employs TRBV12-3 or TRBV12-4 and TRBJ1-2, with D uncertain. This CDR3 has 12 amino acids. Trimming cost V 6 bases and J 6 bases, with 11 bases left between them. The CDR3 DNA follows: TGTGCCAGCAGAAATCGTTGGGATGGCTACACCTTC. Protein sequence: CASRNRWDGYTF.

CDR3 amino acids: CASSTGTGASYGYTF. The CDR3 DNA sequence: TGTGCCAGCAGCACCGGGACAGGGGCCTCCTATGGCTACACCTTC. The chain is built from TRBV5-4 and TRBJ1-2; 10 nucleotides match TRBD1. The CDR3 consists of 15 residues. The V segment lost 4 bases and the J segment 4 bases; nucleotides outside the gene matches: 7. Germline V CDR1 and CDR2: SGHNT, YYREEE (reference sequence).